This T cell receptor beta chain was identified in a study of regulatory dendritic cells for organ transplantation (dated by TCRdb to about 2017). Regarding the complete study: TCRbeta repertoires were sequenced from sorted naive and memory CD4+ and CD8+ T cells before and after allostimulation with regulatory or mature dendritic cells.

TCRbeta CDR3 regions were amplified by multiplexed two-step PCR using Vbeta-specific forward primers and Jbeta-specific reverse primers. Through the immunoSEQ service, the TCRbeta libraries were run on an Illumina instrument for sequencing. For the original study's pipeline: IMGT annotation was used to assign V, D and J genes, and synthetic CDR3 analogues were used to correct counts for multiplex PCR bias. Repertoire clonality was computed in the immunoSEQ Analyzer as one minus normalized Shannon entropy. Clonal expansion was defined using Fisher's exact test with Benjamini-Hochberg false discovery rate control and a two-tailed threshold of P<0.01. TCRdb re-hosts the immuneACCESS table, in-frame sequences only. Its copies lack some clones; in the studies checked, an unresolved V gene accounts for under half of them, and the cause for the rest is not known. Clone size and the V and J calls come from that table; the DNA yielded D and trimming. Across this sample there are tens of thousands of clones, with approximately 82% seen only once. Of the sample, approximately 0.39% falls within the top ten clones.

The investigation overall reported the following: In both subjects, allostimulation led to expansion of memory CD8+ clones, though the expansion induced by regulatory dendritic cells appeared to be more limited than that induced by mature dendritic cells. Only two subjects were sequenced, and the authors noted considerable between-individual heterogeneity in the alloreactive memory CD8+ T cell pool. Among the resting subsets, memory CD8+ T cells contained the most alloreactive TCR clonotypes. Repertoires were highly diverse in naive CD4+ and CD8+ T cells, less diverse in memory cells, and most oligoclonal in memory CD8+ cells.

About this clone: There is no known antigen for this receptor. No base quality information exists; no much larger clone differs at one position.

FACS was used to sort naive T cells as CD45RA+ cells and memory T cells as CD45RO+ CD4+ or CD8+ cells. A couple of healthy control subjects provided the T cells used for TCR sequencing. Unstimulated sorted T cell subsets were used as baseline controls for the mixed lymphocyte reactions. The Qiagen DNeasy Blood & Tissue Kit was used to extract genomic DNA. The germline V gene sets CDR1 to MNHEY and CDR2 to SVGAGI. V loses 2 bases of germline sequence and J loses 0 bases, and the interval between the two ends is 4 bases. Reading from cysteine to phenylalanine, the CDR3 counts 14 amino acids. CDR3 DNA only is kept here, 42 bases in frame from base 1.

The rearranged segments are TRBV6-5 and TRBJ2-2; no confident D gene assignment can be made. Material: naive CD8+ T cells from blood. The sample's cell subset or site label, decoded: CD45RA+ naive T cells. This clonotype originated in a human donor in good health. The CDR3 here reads CASSYPANTGELFF. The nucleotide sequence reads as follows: TGTGCCAGCAGTTACCCCGCGAACACCGGGGAGCTGTTTTTT.